Presented here are 10 T cell receptor beta chains from one specimen sequenced in a study of shared clonotypes between healthy human individuals. Naive CD8 cells comprised CD45RO-negative, CCR7-positively selected cells, excluding terminally differentiated effector memory CD45RA+ cells. Sequenced by immunoSEQ multiplex PCR; TCRdb stores in-frame clones only, minus some. The table shows 800,000 to 950,000 clones, with 90% to 98% occurring only once. Input material: naive CD8+ T cells sorted from blood. The receptors stem from a man aged 30 to 45 in good health.

The chain carries TRBV7-2 and TRBJ2-1; 7 bases fit TRBD1. Trimming at V came to 5 bases and at J to 8 bases, leaving 9 bases not matched to a gene. Germline assignment: CDR1 SGHTA and CDR2 FQGNSA. The CDR3 has 14 residues. In DNA, the CDR3 is TGTGCCAGCAGCCCAAGGGACAGCTCAGATGAGCAGTTCTTC. This encodes CASSPRDSSDEQFF.

The chain recombines TRBV5-5 with TRBJ2-1, with 8 positions matching TRBD1. Germline V gene data show CDR1 as SGHKS and CDR2 as YYEKEE (reference sequence). V shed 5 bases, J shed 1 base, and the junction held 2 bases outside the gene matches. The CDR3 covers 14 residues. CDR3 protein: CASSWTGSYNEQFF. The CDR3 region has the DNA TGTGCCAGCAGTTGGACAGGGTCCTACAATGAGCAGTTCTTC.

The chain couples TRBV7-8 to TRBJ2-5; D may match TRBD1 or TRBD2 (5 bases each). Germline V lookup: CDR1 SGHVS, CDR2 FQNEAQ. V was clipped by 1 base and J by 9 bases, with 36 bases between them. The CDR3 sequence is 21 residues long. The CDR3 spells CASSLDDYPKDHPARDFAQYF. The CDR3 DNA follows: TGTGCCAGCAGCTTAGACGACTACCCAAAAGATCACCCCGCCAGGGATTTCGCCCAGTACTTC.

The rearrangement uses TRBV28 and TRBJ2-3; TRBD2 agrees at 15 bases. The CDR3 runs to 17 residues. V trimming: 2 bases; J trimming: 7 bases; junction bases outside the gene matches: 7. The V gene's germline CDR1 is MDHEN and CDR2 SYDVKM. The CDR3 DNA reads TGTGCCAGCAGTTTAGGACTAGCGGGAGGGACGGTGTATACGCAGTATTTT. This codes for CASSLGLAGGTVYTQYF.

The chain recombines TRBV6-5 with TRBJ1-1; D is perhaps TRBD1 (5 bases). The ends were cut back, 6 bases at V and 1 base at J, with 9 bases in the middle. This CDR3 region has 13 residues. Germline values: CDR1 MNHEY, CDR2 SVGAGI. CDR3 residues: CASSHGTNTEAFF. CDR3 DNA sequence: TGTGCCAGCAGCCACGGGACGAACACTGAAGCTTTCTTT.

V is TRBV5-6 and J is TRBJ2-1; D uncertain. The V end was cut by 0 bases, the J end by 8 bases, with 6 bases between. Per the germline V gene, CDR1 is SGHDT and CDR2 is YYEEEE. This CDR3 region has 12 residues. The chain's CDR3 is CASSLETDEQFF. CDR3 in DNA: TGTGCCAGCAGCTTGGAAACAGATGAGCAGTTCTTC.

This chain uses TRBV28 with TRBJ2-7; no clear D. CDR1 MDHEN and CDR2 SYDVKM come from the germline V gene. V was pared by 6 bases and J by 3 bases, with 9 bases between. The CDR3 loop spans 12 amino acids. In DNA, the CDR3 is TGTGCCAGCAGCCCCGAGGACTACGAGCAGTACTTC. It specifies CASSPEDYEQYF.

V and J are TRBV6-6 and TRBJ2-1; D is undetermined. With 0 bases removed from V and 8 bases from J, the gap between germline ends came to 11 bases. The CDR3 contains 14 residues. Germline V lookup: CDR1 MNHNY, CDR2 SVGAGI (reference sequence). The CDR3 bases are TGTGCCAGCAGTTACTCCCGGACCAGCGATGAGCAGTTCTTC. This codes for CASSYSRTSDEQFF.

This clone came up once. The V and J genes are TRBV27 and TRBJ2-7, with D uncertain. The CDR3 loop spans 13 amino acids. V was clipped by 3 bases and J by 3 bases, with 9 bases between them. CDR1 and CDR2 (germline): MNHEY, SMNVEV (reference sequence). Here the CDR3 reads CASSFVSGYEQYF. Here the CDR3 DNA reads TGTGCCAGCAGTTTCGTTTCAGGCTACGAGCAGTACTTC.

This clone was seen just once. The V and J genes are TRBV13 and TRBJ2-5; 7 bases map to TRBD2. The germline V gene encodes CDR1 PRHDT and CDR2 FYEKMQ (reference sequence). CDR3 length: 15 amino acids. V shed 0 bases, J shed 4 bases, and the junction held 5 bases outside the gene matches. CDR3 loop: CASSLGAGERETQYF. The DNA for the CDR3 is TGTGCCAGCAGCTTAGGGGCGGGAGAGAGAGAGACCCAGTACTTC.